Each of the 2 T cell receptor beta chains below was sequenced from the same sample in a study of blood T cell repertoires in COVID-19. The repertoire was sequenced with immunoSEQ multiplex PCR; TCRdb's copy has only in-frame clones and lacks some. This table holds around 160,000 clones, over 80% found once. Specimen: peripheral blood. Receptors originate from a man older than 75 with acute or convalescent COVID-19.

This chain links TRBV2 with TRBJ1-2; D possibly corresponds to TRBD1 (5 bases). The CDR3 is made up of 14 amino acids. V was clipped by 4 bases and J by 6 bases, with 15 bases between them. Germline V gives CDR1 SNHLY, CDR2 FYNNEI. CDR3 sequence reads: CASSGFRAGDGYTF. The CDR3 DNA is TGTGCCAGCAGTGGGTTCAGGGCCGGTGATGGCTACACCTTC.

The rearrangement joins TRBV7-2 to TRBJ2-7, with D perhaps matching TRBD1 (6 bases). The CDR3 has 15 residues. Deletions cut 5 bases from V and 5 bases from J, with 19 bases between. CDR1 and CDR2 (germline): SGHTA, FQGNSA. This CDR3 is CASSLYRVQGDEQYF. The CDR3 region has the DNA TGTGCCAGCAGCCTATACAGGGTACAGGGTGACGAGCAGTACTTC.